This passage covers 30 T cell receptor beta chains from one sample sequenced in a study of technical replicates of blood from a handful of donors. Sequenced by immunoSEQ multiplex PCR; TCRdb stores in-frame clones only, minus some. The sample contains approximately 81,000 clones, roughly four fifths of which appear only once. Sequenced input: PBMCs. These receptors came from a human donor in good health. Some clones in this sample may be carry-over from other donors' samples.

The chain has TRBV6-5 and TRBJ1-1; TRBD1 aligns across 9 bases. The CDR3 sequence is 13 residues long. The V gene end was trimmed by 6 bases and the J gene end by 5 bases; junction bases not matched to a gene: 4. The germline V gene encodes CDR1 MNHEY and CDR2 SVGAGI. The CDR3 nucleotides are TGTGCCAGCAGGCTGACAGGGGGTACTGAAGCTTTCTTT. Protein sequence: CASRLTGGTEAFF.

This clone turned up a few times. At one end, the junction sequence differs from germline, possibly due to a read error. The chain employs TRBV4-1 and TRBJ1-1; D call uncertain. The CDR3 consists of 16 residues. CDR1 is MGHRA and CDR2 is YSYEKL in the germline V gene. The CDR3 DNA sequence: TGCGCCAGCAACCAAGAAGGAAGGGCGGGGAACACTGAAGCTTTCTTT. Translation gives CASNQEGRAGNTEAFF.

In its sample, this clone was seen a few times. The chain combines TRBV2 with TRBJ2-3, with no clear D. There are 12 residues in the CDR3. Germline V lookup: CDR1 SNHLY, CDR2 FYNNEI. V lost 5 bases and J 1 base, leaving 4 bases between the germline ends. CDR3 loop: CASSTGTDTQYF. Written as DNA, the CDR3 is TGTGCCAGCAGTACAGGCACAGATACGCAGTATTTT.

J is TRBJ2-1 and V is TRBV27; possible D gene TRBD1, 5 bases. Germline values: CDR1 MNHEY, CDR2 SMNVEV (reference sequence). The V and J ends lost 3 bases and 3 bases respectively, with 6 bases between them. The CDR3 runs 13 residues. This CDR3 is CASSLGHYNEQFF. The CDR3 region has the DNA TGTGCCAGCAGTTTGGGGCACTACAATGAGCAGTTCTTC.

This chain joins TRBV10-3 and TRBJ2-3; perhaps TRBD1 as D (5 bases). The CDR3 is 14 residues long. CDR1 and CDR2 from the germline V gene are ENHRY and SYGVKD. V was trimmed by 5 bases and J by 4 bases, leaving 13 bases between them. The CDR3 protein is CAISQGSGADTQYF. The CDR3 coding sequence is TGTGCCATCAGTCAGGGTAGTGGGGCAGATACGCAGTATTTT.

The chain combines TRBV19 with TRBJ2-2, with D tentatively TRBD2 (6 bases). The CDR3 loop spans 15 amino acids. Trimming shortened V by 1 base and J by 4 bases, and 10 bases separated the two germline ends. CDR1 is LNHDA, CDR2 SQIVND, per germline (reference sequence). The CDR3 DNA reads TGTGCCAGTAGTATAGCTAAGCGGGCCACCGGGGAGCTGTTTTTT. The encoded protein is CASSIAKRATGELFF.

The chain employs TRBV10-1 and TRBJ1-3; 7 bases line up with TRBD1. Germline CDR1 reads WNHNN; CDR2 reads SYGVQD (reference sequence). This CDR3 spans 12 amino acids. Trimming cost V 6 bases and J 8 bases; bases outside gene matches: 4. The DNA for the CDR3 is TGCGCCAGCAGGGGGACAGCAGACACCATATATTTT. It translates to CASRGTADTIYF.

The V call is TRBV5-1, the J call TRBJ2-1, with TRBD2 identical over 9 bases. Per germline, CDR1 SGHRS and CDR2 YFSETQ. Trimming cost V 5 bases and J 10 bases; bases outside gene matches: 10. This CDR3 comprises 14 residues. CDR3 DNA sequence: TGCGCCAGCAGTAGCGGGGGCCACGGCGGGGAGCAGTTCTTC. It specifies CASSSGGHGGEQFF.

The V call is TRBV6-5, the J call TRBJ1-4; no clear D gene. Trimming cost V 5 bases and J 1 base, with 8 bases left between them. This CDR3 is 14 amino acids long. The germline V gene has CDR1 MNHEY and CDR2 SVGAGI. The CDR3 DNA follows: TGTGCCAGCAGTAACACCCGAACTAATGAAAAACTGTTTTTT. It translates to CASSNTRTNEKLFF.

This chain uses TRBV4-2 with TRBJ2-7; possible D gene TRBD2, 5 bases. The CDR3 has 16 residues. CDR1 LGHNA and CDR2 YNFKEQ come from the germline V gene. The V and J ends lost 4 bases and 3 bases respectively, with 19 bases between them. In nucleotides, the CDR3 is TGTGCCAGCAGCCTTTATAATCCGGGGAACGACTACGAGCAGTACTTC. Translation: CASSLYNPGNDYEQYF.

The V and J genes are TRBV10-3 and TRBJ1-3; 7 bases are a match to TRBD1. Germline trimming cut 10 bases from V and 7 bases from J; bases unmatched to any gene: 16. The CDR3 covers 15 residues. CDR1 ENHRY and CDR2 SYGVKD come from the germline V gene. The CDR3 nucleotides read TGTGCCACCGGGATCGGACAGGCTTATGGGAACACCATATATTTT. It specifies CATGIGQAYGNTIYF.

The V and J genes are TRBV18 and TRBJ2-2; 10 bases are shared with TRBD2. V trimming: 5 bases; J trimming: 8 bases; junction bases outside the gene matches: 5. Looked up from germline, CDR1 is KGHSH and CDR2 is LQKENI. The CDR3 totals 14 residues. CDR3 loop: CASSSLAGEGELFF. CDR3 coding DNA: TGTGCCAGCTCATCTCTAGCGGGAGAAGGGGAGCTGTTTTTT.

This clone was seen only once. The chain employs TRBV10-2 and TRBJ2-1; D might be TRBD2 (6 bases). The CDR3 has 12 residues. Between the trimmed V and J ends, which lost 8 bases and 4 bases, there was a span of 9 bases. Germline lookup yields CDR1 WSHSY and CDR2 SAAADI. CDR3 sequence (DNA): TGCGCCAGCGGTAGCGGTTACAATGAGCAGTTCTTC. This translates into CASGSGYNEQFF.

V is TRBV5-5 and J is TRBJ1-1; D gene unclear. The length of the CDR3 is 13 residues. Trimming stripped 4 bases from V and 4 bases from J, with 11 bases between. Germline lookup yields CDR1 SGHKS and CDR2 YYEKEE (reference sequence). The CDR3 region is CASSRSDGTEAFF. The CDR3, as DNA: TGTGCCAGCAGCCGTAGCGATGGCACTGAAGCTTTCTTT. The variable domain in full, with the rest retrieved from reference TRBV5-5 and TRBJ1-1, is DAGVTQSPTHLIKTRGQQVTLRCSPISGHKSVSWYQQVLGQGPQFIFQYYEKEERGRGNFPDRFSARQFPNYSSELNVNALLLGDSALYLCASSRSDGTEAFFGQGTRLTVV.

J is TRBJ2-5 and V is TRBV4-3; the match to TRBD2 covers 9 bases. The CDR3 loop spans 16 amino acids. Trimming at V came to 0 bases and at J to 5 bases, leaving 7 bases not matched to a gene. Germline CDR1 reads LGHNA; CDR2 reads YSLEER. This CDR3 is CASSQDLAGGQETQYF. The DNA for the CDR3 is TGCGCCAGCAGCCAAGATCTGGCGGGGGGGCAGGAGACCCAGTACTTC.

The CDR3 nucleotides are TGTGCCAGCAGCTCATTACGACGGGAGGAGGGAGAGACCCAGTACTTC. This sequence encodes CASSSLRREEGETQYF. V is TRBV9 and J is TRBJ2-5, with TRBD2 identical over 7 bases. V shed 4 bases, J shed 4 bases, and the junction held 13 bases outside the gene matches. Germline V gene sequence: CDR1 SGDLS, CDR2 YYNGEE. This CDR3 has 16 residues.

This clone was observed a few times. This chain joins TRBV29-1 and TRBJ2-3, with D unclear. Trimming left V 6 bases short and J 2 bases short, with 15 bases between. This CDR3 comprises 14 residues. The V gene's germline CDR1 is SQVTM and CDR2 ANQGSEA. The CDR3 loop is CSVDGPPHTDTQYF. DNA of the CDR3: TGCAGCGTGGATGGGCCACCGCACACAGATACGCAGTATTTT.

CDR3: CASRASGTTLEAFF. Here the CDR3 DNA reads TGTGCCAGCAGGGCCTCCGGGACAACTCTTGAAGCTTTCTTT. This chain uses TRBV25-1 with TRBJ1-1, with D perhaps matching TRBD1 (6 bases). CDR3 length equals 14 residues. The germline gives CDR1 MGHDK, CDR2 SYGVNS. Deletions cut 6 bases from V and 7 bases from J, with 18 bases between. Full variable domain (rest looked up from reference TRBV25-1 and TRBJ1-1): EADIYQTPRYLVIGTGKKITLECSQTMGHDKMYWYQQDPGMELHLIHYSYGVNSTEKGDLSSESTVSRIRTEHFPLTLESARPSHTSQYLCASRASGTTLEAFFGQGTRLTVV.

This clone was picked up a small number of times. The chain is built from TRBV7-3 and TRBJ2-5; TRBD2 matches 11 bases. Unmatched junction bases numbered 2, after V lost 3 bases and J lost 2 bases. Germline V gene lookup returns CDR1 SGHTA and CDR2 FQGTGA. This CDR3 comprises 15 residues. The CDR3 region has the DNA TGTGCCAGCAGCTTGACTAGCGGGGTACAAGAGACCCAGTACTTC. This encodes CASSLTSGVQETQYF.

This rearrangement joins TRBV6-6 to TRBJ1-3; the D is unclear. Trimming left V 6 bases short and J 15 bases short, with 21 bases between. The germline gives CDR1 MNHNY, CDR2 SVGAGI (reference sequence). The CDR3 consists of 13 residues. The CDR3 spells CASRGPGSWTAYF. CDR3 coding DNA: TGTGCCAGCAGGGGCCCGGGCTCCTGGACTGCATATTTT.

This clone was counted ten times or more. The chain couples TRBV30 to TRBJ1-1; tentative D call: TRBD1 (5 bases). The germline gives CDR1 GTSNPN, CDR2 SVGIG (reference sequence). The V and J ends lost 2 bases and 10 bases respectively, with 17 bases between them. This CDR3 region has 13 residues. The CDR3 loop reads CAWSLGHREPAFF. In DNA form, the CDR3 reads TGTGCCTGGAGTCTTGGACACCGGGAGCCAGCTTTCTTT. Looking up the rest from reference TRBV30 and TRBJ1-1 gives the full variable domain: SQTIHQWPATLVQPVGSPLSLECTVEGTSNPNLYWYRQAAGRGLQLLFYSVGIGQISSEVPQNLSASRPQDRQFILSSKKLLLSDSGFYLCAWSLGHREPAFFGQGTRLTVV.

This chain connects TRBV19 to TRBJ1-2, with D possibly TRBD1 on 6 matching bases. Germline V gene lookup returns CDR1 LNHDA and CDR2 SQIVND (reference sequence). Trimming removed 4 bases from V and 1 base from J, with 16 bases in between. There are 16 residues in the CDR3. The CDR3 sequence is CASSKGSGTLNYGYTF. The CDR3 DNA reads as TGTGCCAGTAGTAAAGGGTCCGGGACACTTAACTATGGCTACACCTTC.

This chain uses TRBV2 with TRBJ2-7; D remains unclear. V was pared by 0 bases and J by 3 bases, with 15 bases between. CDR1 is SNHLY and CDR2 is FYNNEI in the germline V gene. CDR3 length: 16 residues. CDR3 amino acids: CASSEAQERPFYEQYF. The DNA of the CDR3 is TGTGCCAGCAGTGAAGCGCAGGAACGGCCCTTCTACGAGCAGTACTTC.

This chain connects TRBV5-6 to TRBJ2-5; D might be TRBD2 (5 bases). The CDR3 runs 13 residues. Germline CDR1 SGHDT, CDR2 YYEEEE. V shed 4 bases and J shed 11 bases, with 18 bases lying between them. CDR3 region: CASSGGSQREQYF. The CDR3 bases are TGTGCCAGCAGCGGAGGATCCCAAAGGGAGCAGTACTTC.

This chain connects TRBV6-5 to TRBJ2-2; D is possibly TRBD2 (6 bases). CDR3 length: 15 amino acids. Germline values: CDR1 MNHEY, CDR2 SVGAGI. The germline V and J ends were trimmed by 5 bases and 1 base, with 11 bases remaining between them. The CDR3 nucleotides are TGTGCCAGCAGTCGAGCGGGCATGAACACCGGGGAGCTGTTTTTT. Encoded protein: CASSRAGMNTGELFF.

This clone occurred a few times. The chain employs TRBV5-1 and TRBJ1-1, with unresolved D. Trimming stripped 3 bases from V and 6 bases from J, with 15 bases between. This CDR3 contains 14 residues. Germline lookup yields CDR1 SGHRS and CDR2 YFSETQ. The CDR3 nucleotides are TGCGCCAGCAGCTCGGTCGGCGGTGGCCCTGAAGCTTTCTTT. Residues: CASSSVGGGPEAFF. Complete variable domain (other parts from reference TRBV5-1 and TRBJ1-1): KAGVTQTPRYLIKTRGQQVTLSCSPISGHRSVSWYQQTPGQGLQFLFEYFSETQRNKGNFPGRFSGRQFSNSRSEMNVSTLELGDSALYLCASSSVGGGPEAFFGQGTRLTVV.

A few counts support this clone. CDR3 sequence reads: CASSKRGKGVSSNQPQHF. The CDR3 nucleotides are TGTGCCAGCAGCAAACGGGGTAAGGGGGTGAGTAGCAATCAGCCCCAGCATTTT. The rearrangement joins TRBV21-1 to TRBJ1-5; TRBD1, the D gene given by the table, was not confirmed from the DNA. TRBV21-1 is termed a pseudogene. CDR3 length equals 18 residues.

V is TRBV27 and J is TRBJ1-2, with TRBD1 matching over 7 bases. The J segment lost 8 bases and the V segment lost 6 bases, leaving 9 bases of the junction unmatched. CDR3 size: 13 residues. Looked up from germline, CDR1 is MNHEY and CDR2 is SMNVEV (reference sequence). The CDR3 loop is CASSPRQGEGYTF. The DNA for the CDR3 is TGTGCCAGCAGCCCCAGACAGGGTGAGGGCTACACCTTC.

This sequence joins TRBV18 and TRBJ2-3; tentative D call: TRBD2 (5 bases). V lost 3 bases, J lost 4 bases, and 11 bases lay in between. There are 14 residues in the CDR3. The V gene's germline CDR1 is KGHSH and CDR2 LQKENI. Here the CDR3 reads CASSPELDPDTQYF. CDR3 nucleotide sequence: TGTGCCAGCTCACCTGAACTAGACCCAGATACGCAGTATTTT.

The chain links TRBV5-8 to TRBJ2-3, with 9 positions matching TRBD1. CDR1 SGHTS and CDR2 YDEGEE come from the germline V gene. V gave up 1 base and J gave up 6 bases; unmatched junction bases: 18. The CDR3 covers 19 residues. The CDR3 DNA follows: TGTGCCAGCAGCTTGTGGCTTCGGGACAGGGAAGATGTAACCGATACGCAGTATTTT. Amino acids: CASSLWLRDREDVTDTQYF.